This TCR beta chain was recovered during a study of PD-L1 blockade in urothelial cancer. Only in-frame clones appear in the TCRdb table, and some are missing; sequencing was by immunoSEQ multiplex PCR. There are about 84,000 clones in the sample; roughly nine tenths occur only once, and 7.5% to 10% lies in the top ten. This clone was recorded once. CDR3 length equals 12 residues. Per the germline V gene, CDR1 is GTSNPN and CDR2 is SVGIG (reference sequence). With 3 bases removed from V and 8 bases from J, the gap between germline ends came to 13 bases. This sample comprised PBMCs, obtained around atezolizumab (anti-PD-L1) treatment. The TCR comes from a man between 60 and 75 years old with urothelial cancer. The rearrangement joins TRBV30 to TRBJ1-1, with a weak D call TRBD1 (5 bases). Here the CDR3 DNA reads TGTGCCTGGAGACGCGACAGAACAGAAGCTTTCTTT. Translation gives CAWRRDRTEAFF.